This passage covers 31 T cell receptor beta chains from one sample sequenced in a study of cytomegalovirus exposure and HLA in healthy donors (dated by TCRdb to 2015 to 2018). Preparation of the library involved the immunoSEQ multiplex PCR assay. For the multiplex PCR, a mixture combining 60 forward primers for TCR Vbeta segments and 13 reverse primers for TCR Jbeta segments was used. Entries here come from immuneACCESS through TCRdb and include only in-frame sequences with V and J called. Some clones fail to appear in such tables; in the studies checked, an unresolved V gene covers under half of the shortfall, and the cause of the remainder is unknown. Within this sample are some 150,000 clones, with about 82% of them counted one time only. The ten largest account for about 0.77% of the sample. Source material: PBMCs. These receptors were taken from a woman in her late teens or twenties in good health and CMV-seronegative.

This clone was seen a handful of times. CDR3 region: CASSKVDSPGLAGGLLAKNIQYF. The CDR3 nucleotides read TGTGCCAGCAGCAAAGTTGATTCTCCAGGACTAGCGGGAGGTTTACTAGCCAAAAACATTCAGTACTTC. The V gene is TRBV21-1, the J gene TRBJ2-4; the tabulated D call, TRBD2, remains unverified against the DNA. TRBV21-1 is a pseudogene locus. The CDR3 loop spans 23 amino acids.

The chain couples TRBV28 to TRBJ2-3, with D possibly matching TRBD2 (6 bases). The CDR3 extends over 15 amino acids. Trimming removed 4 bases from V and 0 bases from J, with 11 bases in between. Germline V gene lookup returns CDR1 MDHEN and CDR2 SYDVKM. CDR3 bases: TGTGCCAGCAGTTCGTCAGGGAGGAGCACAGATACGCAGTATTTT. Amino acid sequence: CASSSSGRSTDTQYF. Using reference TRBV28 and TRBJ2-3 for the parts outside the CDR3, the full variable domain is DVKVTQSSRYLVKRTGEKVFLECVQDMDHENMFWYRQDPGLGLRLIYFSYDVKMKEKGDIPEGYSVSREKKERFSLILESASTNQTSMYLCASSSSGRSTDTQYFGPGTRLTVL.

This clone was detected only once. CDR3 bases: TGTGCCAGCAGTCGGACACATAATGAGCAGTTCTTC. It translates to CASSRTHNEQFF. This chain uses TRBV28 with TRBJ2-1; D might be TRBD1 (5 bases). The germline V gene has CDR1 MDHEN and CDR2 SYDVKM. Trimming removed 5 bases from V and 7 bases from J, with 9 bases in between. This CDR3 region has 12 residues.

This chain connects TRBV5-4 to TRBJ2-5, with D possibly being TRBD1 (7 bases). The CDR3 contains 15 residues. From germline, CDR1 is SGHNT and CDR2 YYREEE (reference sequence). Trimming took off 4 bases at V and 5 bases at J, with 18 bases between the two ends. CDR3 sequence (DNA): TGTGCCAGCAGCGGGTCGGAGGGGGCGAGCGAGACCCAGTACTTC. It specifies CASSGSEGASETQYF.

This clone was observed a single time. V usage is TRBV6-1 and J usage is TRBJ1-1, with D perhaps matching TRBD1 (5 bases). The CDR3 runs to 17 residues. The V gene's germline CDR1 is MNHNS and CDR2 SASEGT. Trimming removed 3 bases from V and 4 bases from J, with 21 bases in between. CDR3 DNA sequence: TGTGCCAGCAGTGATATCAGGGCCTACGGTTTGGGCACTGAAGCTTTCTTT. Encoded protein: CASSDIRAYGLGTEAFF.

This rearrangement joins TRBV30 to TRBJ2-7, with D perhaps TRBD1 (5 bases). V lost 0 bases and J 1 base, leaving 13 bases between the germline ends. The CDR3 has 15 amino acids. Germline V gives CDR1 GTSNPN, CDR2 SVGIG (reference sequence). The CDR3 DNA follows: TGTGCCTGGAGTGTAACGCCAGGGAAGTCCTACGAGCAGTACTTC. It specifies CAWSVTPGKSYEQYF.

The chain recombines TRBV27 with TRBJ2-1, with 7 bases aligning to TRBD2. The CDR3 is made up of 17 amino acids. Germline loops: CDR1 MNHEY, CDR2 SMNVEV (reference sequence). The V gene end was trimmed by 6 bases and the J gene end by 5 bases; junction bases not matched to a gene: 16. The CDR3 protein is CASSPLMASGTHNEQFF. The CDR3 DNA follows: TGTGCCAGCAGCCCCTTAATGGCAAGCGGGACCCACAATGAGCAGTTCTTC.

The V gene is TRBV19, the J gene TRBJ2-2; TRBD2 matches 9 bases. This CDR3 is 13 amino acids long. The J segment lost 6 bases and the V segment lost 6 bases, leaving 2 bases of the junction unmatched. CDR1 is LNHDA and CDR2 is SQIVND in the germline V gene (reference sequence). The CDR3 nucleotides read TGTGCCAGTAGGGGACTAGCCGCCGGGGAGCTGTTTTTT. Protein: CASRGLAAGELFF.

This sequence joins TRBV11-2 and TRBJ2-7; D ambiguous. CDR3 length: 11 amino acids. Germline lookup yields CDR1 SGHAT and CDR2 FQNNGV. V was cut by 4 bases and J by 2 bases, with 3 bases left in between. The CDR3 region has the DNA TGTGCCAGCAGCTCAGCCTACGAGCAGTACTTC. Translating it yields CASSSAYEQYF.

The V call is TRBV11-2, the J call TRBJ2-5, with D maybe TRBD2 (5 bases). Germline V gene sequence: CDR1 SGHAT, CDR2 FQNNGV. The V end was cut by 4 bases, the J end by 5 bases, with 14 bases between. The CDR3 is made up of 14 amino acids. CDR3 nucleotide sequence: TGTGCCAGCAGCTCCTCCTTAGCGCGGGAGACCCAGTACTTC. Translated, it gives CASSSSLARETQYF.

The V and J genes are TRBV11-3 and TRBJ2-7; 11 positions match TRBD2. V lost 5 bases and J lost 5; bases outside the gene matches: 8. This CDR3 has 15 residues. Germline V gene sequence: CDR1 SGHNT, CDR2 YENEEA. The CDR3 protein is CASSLAGGMMDEQYF. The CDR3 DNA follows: TGTGCCAGCAGCCTAGCGGGAGGAATGATGGACGAGCAGTACTTC.

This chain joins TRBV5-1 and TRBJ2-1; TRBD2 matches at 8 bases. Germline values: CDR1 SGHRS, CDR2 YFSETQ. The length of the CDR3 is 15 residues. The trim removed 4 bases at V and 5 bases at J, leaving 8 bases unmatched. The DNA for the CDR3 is TGCGCCAGCAGCGGCCTAGCGGGCCTCAACAATGAGCAGTTCTTC. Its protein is CASSGLAGLNNEQFF.

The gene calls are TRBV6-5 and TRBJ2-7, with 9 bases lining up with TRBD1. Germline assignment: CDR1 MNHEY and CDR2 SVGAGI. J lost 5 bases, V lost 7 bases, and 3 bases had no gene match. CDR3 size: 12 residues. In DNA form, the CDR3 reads TGTGCCAGCATGGGGACAGGGAACGAGCAGTACTTC. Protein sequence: CASMGTGNEQYF.

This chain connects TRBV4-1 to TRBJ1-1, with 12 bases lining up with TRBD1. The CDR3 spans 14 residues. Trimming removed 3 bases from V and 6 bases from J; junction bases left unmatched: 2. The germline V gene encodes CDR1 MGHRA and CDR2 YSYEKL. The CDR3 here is CASSQGQGASEAFF. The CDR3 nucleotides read TGCGCCAGCAGCCAGGGACAGGGGGCCTCTGAAGCTTTCTTT.

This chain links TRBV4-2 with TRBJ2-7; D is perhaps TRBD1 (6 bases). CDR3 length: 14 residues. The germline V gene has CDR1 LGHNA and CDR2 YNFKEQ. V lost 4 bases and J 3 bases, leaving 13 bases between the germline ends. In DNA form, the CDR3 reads TGTGCCAGCAGCCTAAGGGACACTTTCTACGAGCAGTACTTC. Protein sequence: CASSLRDTFYEQYF.

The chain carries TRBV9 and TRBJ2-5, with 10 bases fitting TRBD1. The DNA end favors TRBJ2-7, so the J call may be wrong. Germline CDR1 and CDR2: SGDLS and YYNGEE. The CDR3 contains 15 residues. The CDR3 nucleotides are TGTGCCAGCAGCGCCGGGACAGGGGTCACCTACGAGCAGTACTTC. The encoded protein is CASSAGTGVTYEQYF.

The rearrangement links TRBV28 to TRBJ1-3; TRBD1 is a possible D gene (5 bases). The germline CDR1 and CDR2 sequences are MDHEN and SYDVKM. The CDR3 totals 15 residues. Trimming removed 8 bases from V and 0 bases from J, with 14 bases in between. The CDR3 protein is CASGTPGISGNTIYF. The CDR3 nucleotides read TGTGCCAGCGGGACTCCAGGGATCTCTGGAAACACCATATATTTT.

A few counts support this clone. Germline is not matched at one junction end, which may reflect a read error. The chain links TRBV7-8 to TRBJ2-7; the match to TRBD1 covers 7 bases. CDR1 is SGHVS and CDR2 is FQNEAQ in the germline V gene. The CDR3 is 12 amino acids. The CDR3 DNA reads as TGTGCCAGCAGCCCTAGTTCAGGGCCCAGGGGGTTC. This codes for CASSPSSGPRGF.

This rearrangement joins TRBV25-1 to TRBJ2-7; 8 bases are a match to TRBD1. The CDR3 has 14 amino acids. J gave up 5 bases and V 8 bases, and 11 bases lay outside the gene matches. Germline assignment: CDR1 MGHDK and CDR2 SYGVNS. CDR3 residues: CASQPPTGEHEQYF. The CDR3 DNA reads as TGTGCCAGCCAACCTCCGACAGGGGAGCACGAGCAGTACTTC.

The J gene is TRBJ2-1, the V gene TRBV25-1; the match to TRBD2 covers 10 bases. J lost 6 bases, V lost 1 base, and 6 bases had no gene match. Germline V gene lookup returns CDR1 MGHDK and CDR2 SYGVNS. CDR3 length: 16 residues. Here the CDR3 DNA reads TGTGCCAGCAGTGAATCTGAAGCTAGCGGGAGCAATGAGCAGTTCTTC. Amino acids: CASSESEASGSNEQFF.

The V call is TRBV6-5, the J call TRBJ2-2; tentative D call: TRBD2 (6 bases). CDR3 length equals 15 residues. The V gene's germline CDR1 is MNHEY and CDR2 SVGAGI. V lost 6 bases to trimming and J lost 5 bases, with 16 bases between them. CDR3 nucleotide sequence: TGTGCCAGCAGCAGGGAGGAGACGCGGACCGGGGAGCTGTTTTTT. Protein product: CASSREETRTGELFF.

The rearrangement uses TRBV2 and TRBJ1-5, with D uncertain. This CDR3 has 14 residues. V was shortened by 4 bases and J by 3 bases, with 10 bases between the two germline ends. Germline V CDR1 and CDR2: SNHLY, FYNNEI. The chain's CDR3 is CASSGPVPNQPQHF. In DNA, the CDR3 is TGTGCCAGCAGTGGCCCGGTCCCCAATCAGCCCCAGCATTTT.

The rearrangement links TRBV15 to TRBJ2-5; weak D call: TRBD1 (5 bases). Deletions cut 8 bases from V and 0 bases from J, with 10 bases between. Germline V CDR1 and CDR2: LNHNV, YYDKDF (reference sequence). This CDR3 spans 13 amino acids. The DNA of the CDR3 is TGTGCCACCTCAGGACACTACCAAGAGACCCAGTACTTC. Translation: CATSGHYQETQYF. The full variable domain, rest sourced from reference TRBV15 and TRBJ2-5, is DAMVIQNPRYQVTQFGKPVTLSCSQTLNHNVMYWYQQKSSQAPKLLFHYYDKDFNNEADTPDNFQSRRPNTSFCFLDIRSPGLGDTAMYLCATSGHYQETQYFGPGTRLLVL.

The CDR3, as DNA: TGTGCCAGCAGTCCCCGGGCCCGGACTAGCGGACAAGAGACCCAGTACTTC. Its protein is CASSPRARTSGQETQYF. The J gene is TRBJ2-5, the V gene TRBV28; TRBD2 matches 10 bases. Looked up from germline, CDR1 is MDHEN and CDR2 is SYDVKM. The CDR3 loop spans 17 amino acids. J was trimmed by 2 bases and V by 5 bases; bases with no gene match: 11.

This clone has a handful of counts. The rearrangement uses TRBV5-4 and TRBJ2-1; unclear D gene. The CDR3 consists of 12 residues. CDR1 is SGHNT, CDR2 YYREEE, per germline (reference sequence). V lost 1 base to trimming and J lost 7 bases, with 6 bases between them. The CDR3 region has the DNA TGTGCCAGCAGCTTGATCGGTAATGAGCAGTTCTTC. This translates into CASSLIGNEQFF. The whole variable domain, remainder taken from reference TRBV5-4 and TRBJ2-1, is ETGVTQSPTHLIKTRGQQVTLRCSSQSGHNTVSWYQQALGQGPQFIFQYYREEENGRGNFPPRFSGLQFPNYSSELNVNALELDDSALYLCASSLIGNEQFFGPGTRLTVL.

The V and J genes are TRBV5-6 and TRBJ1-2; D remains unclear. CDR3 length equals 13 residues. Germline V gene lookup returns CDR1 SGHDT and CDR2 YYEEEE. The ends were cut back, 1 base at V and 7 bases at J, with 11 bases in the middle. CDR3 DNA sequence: TGTGCCAGCAGCTTGAACGAGGCCAGTGGCTACACCTTC. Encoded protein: CASSLNEASGYTF.

This CDR3 reads CASSLGTGGPYEQYF. The CDR3 nucleotides are TGTGCCAGCAGTCTTGGAACGGGAGGGCCTTACGAGCAGTACTTC. This chain uses TRBV6-4 with TRBJ2-7, with 8 positions matching TRBD2. Germline V gene lookup returns CDR1 MRHNA and CDR2 SNTAGT. With 5 bases clipped from V and 4 bases from J, the junction kept 10 bases outside the gene matches. This CDR3 is 15 amino acids long.

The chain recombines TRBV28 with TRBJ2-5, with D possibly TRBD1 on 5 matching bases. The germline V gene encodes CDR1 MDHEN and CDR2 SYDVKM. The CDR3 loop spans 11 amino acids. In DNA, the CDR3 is TGTGCTTCAGGGTTCTGGGAGACCCAGTACTTC. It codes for CASGFWETQYF.

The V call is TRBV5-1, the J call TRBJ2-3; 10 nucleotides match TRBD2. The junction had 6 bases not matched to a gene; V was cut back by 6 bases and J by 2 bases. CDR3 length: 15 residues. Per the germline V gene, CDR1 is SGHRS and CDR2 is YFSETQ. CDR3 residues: CASIPGTSATDTQYF. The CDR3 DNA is TGCGCCAGCATCCCGGGGACTAGCGCCACAGATACGCAGTATTTT.

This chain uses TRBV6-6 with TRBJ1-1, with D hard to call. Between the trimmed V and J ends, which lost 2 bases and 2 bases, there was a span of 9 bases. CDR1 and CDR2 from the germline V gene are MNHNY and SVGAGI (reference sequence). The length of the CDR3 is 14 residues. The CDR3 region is CASSYRGANTEAFF. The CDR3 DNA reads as TGTGCCAGCAGTTACCGAGGCGCAAACACTGAAGCTTTCTTT.

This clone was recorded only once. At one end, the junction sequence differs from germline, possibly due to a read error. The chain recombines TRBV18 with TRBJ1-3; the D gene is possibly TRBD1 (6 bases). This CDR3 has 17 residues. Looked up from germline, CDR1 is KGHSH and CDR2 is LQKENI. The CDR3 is CASSAPDQGMSGNTIYF. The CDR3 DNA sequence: TGTGCCAGCTCAGCACCAGATCAGGGGATGTCTGGAAACACCATATATTTT.